Below are 24 T cell receptor beta chains sequenced from a single sample in a study of blood T cell repertoires in COVID-19. Clones were read by immunoSEQ multiplex PCR, and TCRdb kept only the in-frame ones, dropping some. Here the sample spans over 200,000 clones, less than 85% being singletons. Sequences were obtained from PBMCs or T cells enriched from blood (not recorded which). The receptors shown here come from a man in his sixties who had recovered from COVID-19.

This chain uses TRBV11-2 with TRBJ1-2; D gene ambiguous. The CDR3 sequence is 14 residues long. V was pared by 0 bases and J by 0 bases, with 5 bases between. Germline CDR1 SGHAT, CDR2 FQNNGV. The CDR3 bases are TGTGCCAGCAGCTTAGAGGCACCTAACTATGGCTACACCTTC. The encoded protein is CASSLEAPNYGYTF.

The V gene is TRBV9, the J gene TRBJ1-1; D is ambiguous. CDR1 is SGDLS and CDR2 is YYNGEE in the germline V gene. CDR3 length equals 15 residues. Trimming shortened V by 0 bases and J by 1 base, and 10 bases separated the two germline ends. The CDR3 reads CASSVVGDSNTEAFF. CDR3 DNA sequence: TGTGCCAGCAGCGTAGTGGGCGATTCGAACACTGAAGCTTTCTTT.

The J gene is TRBJ2-5, the V gene TRBV11-1; D may be TRBD2 (6 bases). CDR1 is SGHAT, CDR2 FQDESV, per germline (reference sequence). The germline V and J ends were trimmed by 5 bases and 5 bases, with 21 bases remaining between them. This CDR3 contains 16 residues. CDR3 in amino acids: CASSHLWDLGTETQYF. The CDR3 DNA is TGTGCCAGCAGCCATCTATGGGACTTGGGGACGGAGACCCAGTACTTC.

The table lists this clone with a count of one. The chain uses TRBV7-2 and TRBJ2-7; D is perhaps TRBD1 (6 bases). Germline CDR1 is SGHTA and CDR2 is FQGNSA. The CDR3 length is 13 residues. Trimming removed 5 bases from V and 0 bases from J, with 8 bases in between. The CDR3 DNA is TGTGCCAGCAGCCTGGGACACTCCTACGAGCAGTACTTC. Its translation is CASSLGHSYEQYF. The variable domain in full, completed from reference TRBV7-2 and TRBJ2-7, reads GAGVSQSPSNKVTEKGKDVELRCDPISGHTALYWYRQSLGQGLEFLIYFQGNSAPDKSGLPSDRFSAERTGGSVSTLTIQRTQQEDSAVYLCASSLGHSYEQYFGPGTRLTVT.

The rearrangement joins TRBV7-2 to TRBJ2-2, with D tentatively TRBD1 (6 bases). This CDR3 is built from 15 residues. Trimming stripped 3 bases from V and 7 bases from J, with 15 bases between. The germline gives CDR1 SGHTA, CDR2 FQGNSA. In DNA form, the CDR3 reads TGTGCCAGCAGCTTGTACCACAGGGAGATCGGGGAGCTGTTTTTT. This gives the protein CASSLYHREIGELFF.

This clone showed up just once. The chain employs TRBV4-3 and TRBJ1-2, with D hard to call. CDR3 length: 14 amino acids. Germline CDR1 is LGHNA and CDR2 is YSLEER. V lost 0 bases, J lost 3 bases, and 8 bases lay in between. CDR3 sequence reads: CASSQDRGDYGYTF. In nucleotides, the CDR3 is TGCGCCAGCAGCCAAGATCGGGGAGACTATGGCTACACCTTC.

The rearrangement joins TRBV7-9 to TRBJ1-1, with 7 nucleotides matching TRBD1. The CDR3 is 14 residues long. The trim removed 5 bases at V and 5 bases at J, leaving 8 bases unmatched. CDR1 is SEHNR and CDR2 is FQNEAQ in the germline V gene (reference sequence). CDR3 sequence: CASSLTGSGTEAFF. The CDR3 DNA reads TGTGCCAGCAGCCTGACAGGGTCGGGAACTGAAGCTTTCTTT.

The rearrangement links TRBV7-2 to TRBJ2-7; 7 bases are shared with TRBD1. In germline, CDR1 is SGHTA, CDR2 FQGNSA. Trimming at V came to 2 bases and at J to 4 bases, leaving 8 bases not matched to a gene. The CDR3 length is 15 residues. The CDR3 bases are TGTGCCAGCAGCTTATTATCGAGACAGGGTTACGAGCAGTACTTC. It translates to CASSLLSRQGYEQYF.

V is TRBV6-5 and J is TRBJ1-2; weak D call: TRBD1 (5 bases). Germline V gene data show CDR1 as MNHEY and CDR2 as SVGAGI. With 5 bases removed from V and 7 bases from J, the gap between germline ends came to 14 bases. This CDR3 comprises 13 residues. The CDR3 sequence is CASSPSGVPGYTF. DNA for the CDR3: TGTGCCAGCAGTCCATCGGGGGTTCCTGGCTACACCTTC.

J is TRBJ1-6 and V is TRBV10-3, with 8 bases fitting TRBD1. Unmatched junction bases numbered 9, after V lost 10 bases and J lost 7 bases. The CDR3 runs to 14 residues. The germline V gene has CDR1 ENHRY and CDR2 SYGVKD. The CDR3 loop reads CATRDRQSNSPLHF. The CDR3 DNA follows: TGTGCCACCCGGGACAGGCAGTCGAATTCACCCCTCCACTTT.

The rearrangement joins TRBV4-3 to TRBJ2-7, with D possibly TRBD1 on 5 matching bases. This CDR3 region has 16 residues. Germline assignment: CDR1 LGHNA and CDR2 YSLEER. The V gene lost 0 bases and the J gene lost 0 bases, with 12 bases spanning the gap. CDR3 in amino acids: CASSQESYRTSYEQYF. CDR3 nucleotide sequence: TGCGCCAGCAGCCAAGAAAGCTACAGGACCTCCTACGAGCAGTACTTC.

This chain uses TRBV4-3 with TRBJ2-5; TRBD2 agrees at 7 bases. Germline V gives CDR1 LGHNA, CDR2 YSLEER. Losses at the gene ends were 0 bases for V and 5 bases for J; bases not matched to a gene: 6. The CDR3 totals 15 residues. The CDR3 DNA sequence: TGCGCCAGCAGCCAAGACCGGGCGCGGGGGGAGACCCAGTACTTC. Translated, it gives CASSQDRARGETQYF.

The V call is TRBV4-3, the J call TRBJ1-2; tentatively, D is TRBD1 (6 bases). The CDR3 spans 15 residues. Trimming took off 0 bases at V and 6 bases at J, with 14 bases between the two ends. Germline values: CDR1 LGHNA, CDR2 YSLEER. CDR3 loop: CASSQEGAGLNGYTF. The CDR3 DNA follows: TGCGCCAGCAGCCAAGAGGGGGCCGGGCTAAATGGCTACACCTTC.

The DNA of the CDR3 is TGTGCCACCAGTGATTTGCGGGGTGGGGGCTACACTGAAGCTTTCTTT. It codes for CATSDLRGGGYTEAFF. V usage is TRBV24-1 and J usage is TRBJ1-1; a possible D gene is TRBD1 (6 bases). V was shortened by 0 bases and J by 3 bases, with 13 bases between the two germline ends. The germline CDR1 and CDR2 sequences are KGHDR and SFDVKD. The CDR3 runs to 16 residues.

This clone appeared once. The chain is built from TRBV7-9 and TRBJ2-7; 9 nucleotides align to TRBD1. The CDR3 has 14 residues. CDR1 and CDR2 (germline): SEHNR, FQNEAQ (reference sequence). The junction had 3 bases not matched to a gene; V was cut back by 1 base and J by 5 bases. CDR3 bases: TGTGCCAGCAGCTTAGTACAGGGGGCTAACGAGCAGTACTTC. Residues: CASSLVQGANEQYF.

The chain uses TRBV6-6 and TRBJ2-7, with 8 bases aligning to TRBD1. CDR1 is MNHNY, CDR2 SVGAGI, per germline (reference sequence). The ends lost 3 bases at V and 5 bases at J; junction bases unmatched: 6. This CDR3 comprises 14 residues. The CDR3 bases are TGTGCCAGCAGTTATGGGCAGGGGGCTGACGAGCAGTACTTC. It specifies CASSYGQGADEQYF.

This clone showed up just once. For the CDR3, the DNA is TGTGCCAGCAGCCCCACCGGGACAGGGAGGAATGGCTACACCTTC. Protein: CASSPTGTGRNGYTF. V usage is TRBV14 and J usage is TRBJ1-2; 9 bases align to TRBD1. The germline V gene has CDR1 SGHDN and CDR2 FVKESK. J gave up 6 bases and V 4 bases, and 9 bases lay outside the gene matches. CDR3 length: 15 amino acids.

This rearrangement joins TRBV7-2 to TRBJ2-1; perhaps TRBD2 as D (6 bases). Looked up from germline, CDR1 is SGHTA and CDR2 is FQGNSA. Trimming left V 6 bases short and J 10 bases short, with 19 bases between. CDR3 size: 14 residues. Here the CDR3 DNA reads TGTGCCAGCAGGCCAGACTACGGTGGGGGGGAGCAGTTCTTC. Protein product: CASRPDYGGGEQFF.

The chain has TRBV10-2 and TRBJ1-1; 11 nucleotides agree with TRBD1. CDR1 WSHSY and CDR2 SAAADI come from the germline V gene. The CDR3 extends over 15 amino acids. Trimming took 3 bases from V and 5 from J; bases not matched to a gene: 5. In DNA form, the CDR3 reads TGCGCCAGCAGTGAAGCAGGACAGGGGGCAACTGAAGCTTTCTTT. Translating gives CASSEAGQGATEAFF.

The chain carries TRBV11-3 and TRBJ2-2; TRBD1 is a possible D gene (5 bases). Trimming took 4 bases from V and 5 from J, leaving 17 bases between them. This CDR3 has 16 amino acids. Looked up from germline, CDR1 is SGHNT and CDR2 is YENEEA. This CDR3 is CASSSFDPPGTGELFF. CDR3 nucleotides: TGTGCCAGCAGCTCCTTCGACCCCCCAGGGACCGGGGAGCTGTTTTTT.

The chain is built from TRBV11-3 and TRBJ2-1; 9 bases fit TRBD2. Germline assignment: CDR1 SGHNT and CDR2 YENEEA. Trimming at V came to 2 bases and at J to 12 bases, leaving 8 bases not matched to a gene. The CDR3 covers 14 residues. The CDR3 DNA reads TGTGCCAGCAGCTTAACAGCGGGGGGAAGTCGGCAGTTCTTC. Its protein product is CASSLTAGGSRQFF.

The CDR3 protein is CASSVESGGATDTQYF. The DNA for the CDR3 is TGTGCCAGCAGCGTAGAAAGCGGGGGGGCCACAGATACGCAGTATTTT. The rearrangement joins TRBV9 to TRBJ2-3, with TRBD2 matching 10 bases. J gave up 2 bases and V 0 bases, and 3 bases lay outside the gene matches. This CDR3 is 16 amino acids long. Germline loops: CDR1 SGDLS, CDR2 YYNGEE. The variable domain in full, with the rest retrieved from reference TRBV9 and TRBJ2-3, is DSGVTQTPKHLITATGQRVTLRCSPRSGDLSVYWYQQSLDQGLQFLIQYYNGEERAKGNILERFSAQQFPDLHSELNLSSLELGDSALYFCASSVESGGATDTQYFGPGTRLTVL.

The chain combines TRBV7-9 with TRBJ2-7; D is unclear. CDR1 SEHNR and CDR2 FQNEAQ come from the germline V gene (reference sequence). The CDR3 contains 12 residues. Deletions cut 3 bases from V and 1 base from J, with 4 bases between. The CDR3 nucleotides are TGTGCCAGCAGCTTGAGGTCCTACGAGCAGTACTTC. Translated: CASSLRSYEQYF. Full variable domain (outside the CDR3, taken from reference TRBV7-9 and TRBJ2-7): DTGVSQNPRHKITKRGQNVTFRCDPISEHNRLYWYRQTLGQGPEFLTYFQNEAQLEKSRLLSDRFSAERPKGSFSTLEIQRTEQGDSAMYLCASSLRSYEQYFGPGTRLTVT.

The chain employs TRBV3-1 (or the pseudogene TRBV3-2) and TRBJ1-1, with a tentative D call TRBD1 (5 bases). The length of the CDR3 is 14 residues. The germline CDR1 and CDR2 sequences are LGHDT and YNNKEL (reference sequence). V gave up 2 bases and J gave up 3 bases, with 10 bases separating them. In DNA, the CDR3 is TGTGCCAGCAGCCAACAGGGAACCTACACTGAAGCTTTCTTT. This encodes CASSQQGTYTEAFF.